This T cell receptor (beta chain) was sequenced during a study of blood T cell repertoires in COVID-19. Everyone who took part was 18 to 89 years old, and they came from over 20 US areas. Clinical history as reported by participants underpinned cohort assignment. Two negative PCRs, clearance, or symptom resolution were required of recovered Cohort 3 donors. Repertoires were generated with immunoSEQ multiplex PCR, while TCRdb's copy carries only in-frame clones and drops some. The table has around 300,000 clones, 80% to 90% seen once; the top ten hold under 3%. The length of the CDR3 is 15 residues. The ends were cut back, 4 bases at V and 4 bases at J, with 16 bases in the middle. CDR1 is KGHSY, CDR2 FQNENV, per germline. This clone was counted only a few times.

The TCR comes from a woman aged 18 to 35 who had recovered from COVID-19. The sample taken for sequencing was PBMCs or T cells enriched from blood (not recorded which). The V call is TRBV16, the J call TRBJ1-2; D remains unclear. The CDR3 coding sequence is TGTGCCAGCAGCCCTCAAGTGGGCAGAACCTATGGCTACACCTTC. Residues: CASSPQVGRTYGYTF.